This T cell receptor (beta chain) was recovered during a study of cytomegalovirus exposure and HLA in healthy donors (dated by TCRdb to about 2017). Study-level background: According to an earlier analysis of a few hundred of the donors, some 180 million T cells yielded some 110 million unique TCR beta sequences and 250 to 350 Gb of sequence data. Class I and class II HLA loci were covered by the typing at four-digit resolution. A later genetic analysis took genome-wide SNP genotypes for 398 of the 666 donors and used that subset as a discovery cohort. Rather than drawing on any new phenotypic data, the later analysis identified candidate immune exposures from TCR beta sequences and the way those sequences occurred across donors. Among the approximately 400 genotyped donors, roughly 80% belonged to the genetic ancestry cluster associated with self-reported Caucasian donors. To study patterns of TCR occurrence, a later analysis re-analyzed previously published TCR beta repertoires from around 670 donors and added high-resolution HLA genotyping. Among 300 to 500 genotyped donors of the cohort, an average of approximately 240,000 unique TCR beta nucleotide sequences was sequenced per donor, of which 15% to 20% were non-productive. Roughly 320 gigabases of sequencing data and 70 million to 95 million unique TCR sequences made up an early release that covered approximately 700 HLA-typed donors. Every repertoire in the discovery cohort had been generated on one and the same sequencing platform. To predict cytomegalovirus infection status, the study brought together high-throughput TCR immunosequencing, statistical association of individual TCRs with disease status, and machine learning. Five DR-DQ haplotypes were treated as single units for association and clustering because of strong linkage in the cohort. The study used immunosequencing to profile the T cell repertoires of approximately 650 subjects and linked those repertoires to cytomegalovirus serostatus. The study was designed to test whether signatures of past pathogen exposure could be identified by cataloging public T cell receptors. An earlier analysis of 500 to 750 of the donors applied high-throughput TCR beta sequencing to assess whether each TCR beta V gene segment acted as functional or pseudogenic. Donor age, sex, ethnicity and CMV serostatus were compiled together with the repertoire data. The number of donors typed differed by locus, with about 629-640 for A, B, C, DRB1 and DQB1, roughly 520 for DQA1, approximately 580 for DPA1, and approximately 470 for DPB1. Besides the first cohort of 666 subjects, a separate validation cohort made up of 120 different subjects was used.

The V end gives up 2 bases and the J end 8 bases, leaving 6 bases in the junction not matched to a gene. According to the germline V gene, CDR1 reads SGHTA and CDR2 reads FQGTGA. Reading from cysteine to phenylalanine, the CDR3 counts 15 amino acids. Only the CDR3 DNA is retained, 45 bases long and in frame from the first base. Of note for this clone: This receptor's antigen is unknown. No base-level quality is on record; no much larger clone is a single base apart.

Library generation was performed with the immunoSEQ multiplex PCR assay. The multiplex PCR relied on a mix of 60 forward primers for TCR Vbeta segments and 13 reverse primers for TCR Jbeta segments. Amplification of the CDR3 region of rearranged TCR beta genes was performed with a multiplex PCR assay on genomic DNA. The Illumina HiSeq System was used to sequence the amplified TCR beta libraries as 87-base-pair reads. On the authors' methods: Across the 700 or so repertoires, a later analysis counted some 81 million unique TCR beta chains, some 11 million of which were shared by at least two donors. To remove PCR and sequencing errors, raw reads were error-corrected and collapsed into unique sequences using a nearest-neighbor algorithm that merged closely related sequences. To assign V, D and J gene segments, CDR3 sequences were aligned to IMGT reference sequences. For a sequence to be retained, at least a six-nucleotide match to both a V gene segment and a J gene segment was required. Rearrangements were called productive when the CDR3 lacked stop codons and stayed in frame with V and J; all others were non-productive. Following IMGT convention, CDR3 was defined as the stretch from the second conserved V-encoded cysteine to the conserved J-encoded phenylalanine. The earlier analysis of about 560 of the donors excluded any sequence lacking an unambiguous match to a single V gene segment. In an earlier analysis of roughly 500 of the donors, V segments were called functional above 56.7% productive rearrangements and were called segregating when the between-donor standard deviation exceeded 5%. A statistical classification framework was built to diagnose cytomegalovirus status from the catalog of TCR beta chain sequences. V and J gene assignment, in a later analysis, came from comparing TCR nucleotide sequences with IMGT/GENE-DB human TR gene sequences. A later analysis assigned CDR3 sequences and most-parsimonious VDJ recombination scenarios with the TCRdist pipeline. In a later analysis, each TCR beta chain was defined by its CDR3 amino acid sequence together with its V-gene family, and reads lacking a unique V-gene family were excluded. In a later analysis, 450 to 600 highly shared, low-generation-probability nucleotide sequences were removed to address suspected cross-contamination and a sequencing artifact. A later analysis calculated a clonal expansion index for each public chain from normalized within-repertoire ranks of inferred template counts. Generation probabilities in a later analysis came from a VDJ recombination model fitted to out-of-frame rearrangements, and those results were checked against IGoR. In a later analysis, hypergeometric tests were used to score TCR-TCR, TCR-HLA and TCR-CMV co-occurrence, with a repertoire-size bias correction applied to TCR pairs. In a later analysis, false discovery rates were estimated by permuting HLA or CMV assignments 20 times. In a later analysis, co-occurring TCRs were grouped using DBSCAN, and TCRdist sequence similarity was added for clustering within HLA-allele-positive subsets. Co-occurrence clustering excluded repertoires with fewer than 30,000 or more than 120,000 public chains, plus five with anomalous nucleotide sharing. Entries here come from immuneACCESS through TCRdb and include only in-frame sequences with V and J called. Some clones fail to appear in such tables; in the studies checked, an unresolved V gene covers under half of the shortfall, and the cause of the remainder is unknown. Clone size and the V and J calls come from that table; the DNA yielded D and trimming. This sample lists about 160,000 clones; over 70% were detected once. The ten largest clones take up roughly 4.7% of the sample.

The cohort was made up of hundreds of healthy bone marrow donors. At the time of sampling, every cohort member was nominally healthy, though immune exposures that went unrecorded were likely present. The donor was CMV seronegative and was included in the group of hundreds of seronegative cohort members. Each donor provided a peripheral blood sample, and peripheral blood mononuclear cells were used for TCR beta sequencing. The Qiagen DNeasy Blood Extraction Kit was used to extract genomic DNA from the blood cell samples. Broad study findings and their caveats: When HLA alleles, especially DR and DQ, strongly co-occurred, TCR associations were difficult to assign to individual alleles. In both the original and validation cohorts, the classifier was reported to diagnose cytomegalovirus status with high specificity and sensitivity. The study listed approximately 160 TCR beta chains as associated with cytomegalovirus. In a later genetic analysis, fewer N-insertions in productive TCRs were reported among donors in an Asian-associated ancestry cluster than the roughly 670-donor mean. Across donors, most TCR sequences were observed very rarely, whereas some public TCRs were present in many individuals. A cluster of highly shared sequence variants was judged likely to be a technical artifact of the sequencing pipeline. In a later analysis, several top co-occurrence clusters were reported to appear linked to parvovirus B19, influenza, CMV and Epstein-Barr virus. In a later analysis, HLA-associated TCR beta chains showed more clonal expansion and lower generation probabilities than non-associated chains that were equally common. Sequencing depth was assumed to be roughly uniform across donors in the presence/absence analyses, though that assumption may not hold. A later analysis associated about 17,000 TCR beta sequences with specific HLA alleles at a false discovery rate of 0.05. According to a later analysis, most CMV-associated TCR beta chains appeared to be HLA-restricted, and the HLA associations seemed to be driven largely by CMV exposure. Broadly in line with IMGT annotations, most TCR beta V segments showed up in productive rearrangements about 87% or about 30% of the time in an earlier analysis of 450 to 750 of the donors. Because counts were too low, seventeen rarely observed V segments, including chromosome 9 orphons, were left out of the earlier analysis of 587 of the donors. Linkage disequilibrium might explain the correlated functional status among segregating V segments, but an unknown experimental factor could not be excluded. Because HLA typing was missing for some donors at each locus, association tests included only the typed subset. In vitro tests confirmed that three of the cytomegalovirus-associated TCR beta chains recognize cytomegalovirus antigens. In a later analysis, TCR association rates were found to vary across HLA loci, with the most associated TCRs seen for DRB1 alleles and the fewest for HLA-C alleles. V-gene and J-gene trimming of TCR beta chains was associated with a missense DCLRE1C variant in a later genetic analysis, and the association was replicated in an independent cohort. A further reported finding was that TCR beta sequences accurately predicted the HLA-A and HLA-B alleles for most subjects in the first cohort. Immune exposure information for the cohort was limited to CMV serostatus. Some IMGT-functional V segments, including TRBV6-2 and TRBV6-3, could not be distinguished by the 87-base-pair reads and were therefore excluded. Only TCR beta chains were sequenced in this cohort, and the absence of alpha or paired-chain data limited detectable features. The authors suggested that the approach could potentially be generalized to other disease states and immunological phenotypes.

The chain couples TRBV7-3 to TRBJ1-6; 7 junctional bases match TRBD1. The TCR sequence derives from a man aged 30 to 45 in good health and CMV-seronegative. Sequenced material: PBMCs. CDR3 sequence: CASSLFRGGDSPLHF. DNA sequence: TGTGCCAGCAGCTTATTCAGAGGGGGCGATTCACCCCTCCACTTT.